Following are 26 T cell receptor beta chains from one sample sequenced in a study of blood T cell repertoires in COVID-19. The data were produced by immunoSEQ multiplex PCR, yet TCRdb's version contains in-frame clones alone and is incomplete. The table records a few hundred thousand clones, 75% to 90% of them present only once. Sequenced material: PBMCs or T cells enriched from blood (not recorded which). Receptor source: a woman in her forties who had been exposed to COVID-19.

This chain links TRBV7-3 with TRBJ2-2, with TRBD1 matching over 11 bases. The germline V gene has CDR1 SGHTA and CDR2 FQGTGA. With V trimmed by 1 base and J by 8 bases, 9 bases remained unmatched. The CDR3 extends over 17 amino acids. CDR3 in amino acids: CASSLITDRGQRGELFF. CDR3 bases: TGTGCCAGCAGCTTAATAACGGACAGGGGGCAAAGAGGGGAGCTGTTTTTT.

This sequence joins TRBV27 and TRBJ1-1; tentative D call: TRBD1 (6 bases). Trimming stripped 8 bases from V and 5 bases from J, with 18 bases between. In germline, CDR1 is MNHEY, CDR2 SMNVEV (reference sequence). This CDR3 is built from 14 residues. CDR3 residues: CASAGGGRLTEAFF. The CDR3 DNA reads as TGTGCCAGCGCGGGGGGCGGGAGATTAACTGAAGCTTTCTTT.

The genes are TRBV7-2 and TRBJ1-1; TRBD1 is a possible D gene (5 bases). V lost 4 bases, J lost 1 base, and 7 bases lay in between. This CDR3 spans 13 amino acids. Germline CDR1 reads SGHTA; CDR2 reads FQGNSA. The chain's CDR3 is CASSSQANTEAFF. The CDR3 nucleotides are TGTGCCAGCAGCTCACAGGCGAACACTGAAGCTTTCTTT.

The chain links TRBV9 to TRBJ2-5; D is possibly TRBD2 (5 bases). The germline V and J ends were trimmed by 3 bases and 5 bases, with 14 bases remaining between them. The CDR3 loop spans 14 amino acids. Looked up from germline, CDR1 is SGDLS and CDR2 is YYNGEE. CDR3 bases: TGTGCCAGCAGCGCCATCGGGGAGTGGGAGACCCAGTACTTC. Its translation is CASSAIGEWETQYF. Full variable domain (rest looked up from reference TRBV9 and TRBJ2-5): DSGVTQTPKHLITATGQRVTLRCSPRSGDLSVYWYQQSLDQGLQFLIQYYNGEERAKGNILERFSAQQFPDLHSELNLSSLELGDSALYFCASSAIGEWETQYFGPGTRLLVL.

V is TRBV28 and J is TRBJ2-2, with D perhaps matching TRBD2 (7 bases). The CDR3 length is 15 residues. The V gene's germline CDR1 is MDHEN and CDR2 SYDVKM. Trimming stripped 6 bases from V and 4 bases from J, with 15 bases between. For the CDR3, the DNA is TGTGCCAGCAGCTGGGGGGGGCCAGCCACCGGGGAGCTGTTTTTT. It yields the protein CASSWGGPATGELFF.

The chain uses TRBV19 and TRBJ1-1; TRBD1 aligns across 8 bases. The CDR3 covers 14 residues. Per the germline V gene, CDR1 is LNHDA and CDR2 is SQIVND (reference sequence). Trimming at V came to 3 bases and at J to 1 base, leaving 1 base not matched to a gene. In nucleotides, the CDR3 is TGTGCCAGTAGTATGGACAGGGCGAACACTGAAGCTTTCTTT. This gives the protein CASSMDRANTEAFF.

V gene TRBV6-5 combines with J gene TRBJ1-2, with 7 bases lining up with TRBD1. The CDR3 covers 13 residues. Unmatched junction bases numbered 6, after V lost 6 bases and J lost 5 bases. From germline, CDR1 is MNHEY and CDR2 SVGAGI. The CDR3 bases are TGTGCCAGCAGCTTACCCAGGGGGTATGGCTACACCTTC. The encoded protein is CASSLPRGYGYTF.

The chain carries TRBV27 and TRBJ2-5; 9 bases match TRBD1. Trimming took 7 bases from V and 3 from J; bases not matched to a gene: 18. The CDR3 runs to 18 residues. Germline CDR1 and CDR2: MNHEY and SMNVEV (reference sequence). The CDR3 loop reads CASTFTTDPDRGEETQYF. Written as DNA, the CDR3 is TGTGCCAGCACCTTTACGACAGACCCGGACAGGGGCGAAGAGACCCAGTACTTC.

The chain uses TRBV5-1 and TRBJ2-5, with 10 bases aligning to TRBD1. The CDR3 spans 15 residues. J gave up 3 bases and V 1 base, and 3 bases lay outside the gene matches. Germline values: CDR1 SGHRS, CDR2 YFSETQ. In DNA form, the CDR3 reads TGCGCCAGCAGCTTGAGGGACAGGGGCGAAGAGACCCAGTACTTC. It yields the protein CASSLRDRGEETQYF.

The CDR3 region is CASSRGQAEKLFF. As DNA, the CDR3 is TGTGCCAGCAGCCGGGGACAGGCCGAAAAACTGTTTTTT. V gene TRBV7-9 combines with J gene TRBJ1-4; TRBD1 aligns across 8 bases. V dropped 5 bases and J dropped 8; count of bases not matched to a gene: 4. Germline assignment: CDR1 SEHNR and CDR2 FQNEAQ (reference sequence). CDR3 size: 13 residues.

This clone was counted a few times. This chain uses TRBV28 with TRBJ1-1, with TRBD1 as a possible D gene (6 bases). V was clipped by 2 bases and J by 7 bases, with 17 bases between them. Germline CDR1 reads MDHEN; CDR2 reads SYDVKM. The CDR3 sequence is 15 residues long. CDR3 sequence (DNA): TGTGCCAGCAGTTTACGGGCAGGGGCTGTGGTTGAAGCTTTCTTT. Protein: CASSLRAGAVVEAFF.

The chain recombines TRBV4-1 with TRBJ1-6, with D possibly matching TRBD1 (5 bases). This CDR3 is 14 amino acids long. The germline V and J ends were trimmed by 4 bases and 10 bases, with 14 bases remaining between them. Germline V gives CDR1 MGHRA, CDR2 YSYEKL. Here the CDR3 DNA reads TGCGCCAGCAGCCCCAGAACGGAGGGGTCACCCCTCCACTTT. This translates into CASSPRTEGSPLHF.

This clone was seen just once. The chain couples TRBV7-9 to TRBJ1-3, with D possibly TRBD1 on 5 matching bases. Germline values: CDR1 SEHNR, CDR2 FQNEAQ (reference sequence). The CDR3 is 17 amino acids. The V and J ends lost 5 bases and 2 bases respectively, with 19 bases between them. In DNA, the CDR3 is TGTGCCAGCAGCCGGGACGGGGGGATTCGCGCTGGAAACACCATATATTTT. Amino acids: CASSRDGGIRAGNTIYF.

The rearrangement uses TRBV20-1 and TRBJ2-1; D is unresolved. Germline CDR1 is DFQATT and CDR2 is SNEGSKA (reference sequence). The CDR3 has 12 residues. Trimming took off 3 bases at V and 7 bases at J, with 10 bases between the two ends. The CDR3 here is CSASFRENEQFF. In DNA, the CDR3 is TGCAGTGCTAGTTTTCGAGAGAATGAGCAGTTCTTC.

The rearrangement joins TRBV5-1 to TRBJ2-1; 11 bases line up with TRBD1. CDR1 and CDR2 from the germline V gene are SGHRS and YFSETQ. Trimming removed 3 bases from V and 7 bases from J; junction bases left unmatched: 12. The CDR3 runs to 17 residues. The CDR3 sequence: CASSSLPPGQGGNEQFF. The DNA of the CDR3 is TGCGCCAGCAGCTCCCTTCCACCGGGACAGGGGGGGAATGAGCAGTTCTTC.

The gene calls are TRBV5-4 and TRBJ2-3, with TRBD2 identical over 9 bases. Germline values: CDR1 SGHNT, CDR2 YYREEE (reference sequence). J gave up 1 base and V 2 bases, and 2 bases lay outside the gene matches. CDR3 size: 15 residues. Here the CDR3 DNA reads TGTGCCAGCAGCTTAGCGGGGGGAGGCACAGATACGCAGTATTTT. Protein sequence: CASSLAGGGTDTQYF.

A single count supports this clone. The CDR3 spells CASSPGTDDNSPLHF. CDR3 coding DNA: TGTGCCAGCAGTCCCGGGACAGACGACAATTCACCCCTCCACTTT. The chain recombines TRBV27 with TRBJ1-6; 7 bases align to TRBD1. The CDR3 is 15 amino acids. V was clipped by 5 bases and J by 7 bases; unmatched bases: 8. The germline V gene has CDR1 MNHEY and CDR2 SMNVEV (reference sequence).

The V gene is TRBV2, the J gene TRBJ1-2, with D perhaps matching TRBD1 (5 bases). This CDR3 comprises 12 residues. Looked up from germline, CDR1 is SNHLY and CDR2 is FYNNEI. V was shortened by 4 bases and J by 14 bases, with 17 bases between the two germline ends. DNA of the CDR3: TGTGCCAGCAGTGGTGGAGTGACAGTTCGGACCTTC. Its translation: CASSGGVTVRTF.

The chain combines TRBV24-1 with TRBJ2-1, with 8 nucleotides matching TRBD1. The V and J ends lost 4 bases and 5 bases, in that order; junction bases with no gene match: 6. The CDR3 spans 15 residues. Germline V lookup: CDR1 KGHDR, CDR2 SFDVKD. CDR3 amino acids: CATSDIRGLDNEQFF. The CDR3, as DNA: TGTGCCACCAGTGACATCAGGGGGCTCGACAATGAGCAGTTCTTC.

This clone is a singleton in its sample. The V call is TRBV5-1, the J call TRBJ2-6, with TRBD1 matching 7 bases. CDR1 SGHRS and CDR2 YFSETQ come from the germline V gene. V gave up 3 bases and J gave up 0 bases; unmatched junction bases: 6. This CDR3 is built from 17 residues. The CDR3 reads CASSYTGTASGANVLTF. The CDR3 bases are TGCGCCAGCAGCTACACCGGGACAGCCTCTGGGGCCAACGTCCTGACTTTC. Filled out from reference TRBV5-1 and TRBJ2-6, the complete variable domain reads KAGVTQTPRYLIKTRGQQVTLSCSPISGHRSVSWYQQTPGQGLQFLFEYFSETQRNKGNFPGRFSGRQFSNSRSEMNVSTLELGDSALYLCASSYTGTASGANVLTFGAGSRLTVL.

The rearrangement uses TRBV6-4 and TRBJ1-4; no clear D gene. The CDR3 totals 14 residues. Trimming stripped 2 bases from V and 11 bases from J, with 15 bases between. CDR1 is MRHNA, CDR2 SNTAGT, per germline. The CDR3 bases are TGTGCCAGCAGTGACCCCGCCTCGGCGGGGAAACTGTTTTTT. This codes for CASSDPASAGKLFF.

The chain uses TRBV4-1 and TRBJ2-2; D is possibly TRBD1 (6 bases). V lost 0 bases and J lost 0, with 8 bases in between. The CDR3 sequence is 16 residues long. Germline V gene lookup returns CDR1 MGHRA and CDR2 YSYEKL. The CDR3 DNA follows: TGCGCCAGCAGCCAAGAAAAGGGGGCGAACACCGGGGAGCTGTTTTTT. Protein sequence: CASSQEKGANTGELFF.

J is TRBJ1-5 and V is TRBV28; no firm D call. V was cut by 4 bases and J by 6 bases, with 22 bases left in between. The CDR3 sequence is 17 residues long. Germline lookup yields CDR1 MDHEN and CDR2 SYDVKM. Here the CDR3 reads CASSYQVWRGGGQPQHF. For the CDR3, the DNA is TGTGCCAGCAGTTATCAGGTATGGCGGGGAGGCGGTCAGCCCCAGCATTTT.

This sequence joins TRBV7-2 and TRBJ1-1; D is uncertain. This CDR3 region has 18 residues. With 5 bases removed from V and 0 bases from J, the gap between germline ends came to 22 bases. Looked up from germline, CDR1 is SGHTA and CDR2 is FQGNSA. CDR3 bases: TGTGCCAGCAGCCCCAAAACCCTAAAACGAGGCCTGAACACTGAAGCTTTCTTT. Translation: CASSPKTLKRGLNTEAFF.

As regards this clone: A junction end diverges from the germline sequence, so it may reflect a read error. In DNA, the CDR3 is TGTGCCAGCAGCTTTGAGTTTTCAGGTTCGTCTGGAAACACCATATATTTT. Amino acids: CASSFEFSGSSGNTIYF. The chain couples TRBV5-1 to TRBJ1-3; D gene unclear. The germline V gene has CDR1 SGHRS and CDR2 YFSETQ. This CDR3 contains 17 residues.

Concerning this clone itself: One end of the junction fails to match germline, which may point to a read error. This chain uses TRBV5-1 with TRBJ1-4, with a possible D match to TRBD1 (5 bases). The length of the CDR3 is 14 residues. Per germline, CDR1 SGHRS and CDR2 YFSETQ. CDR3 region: CASSPGTTNEKLFF. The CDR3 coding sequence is TGTGCCAGCAGCCCAGGGACAACTAATGAAAAACTGTTTTTT.